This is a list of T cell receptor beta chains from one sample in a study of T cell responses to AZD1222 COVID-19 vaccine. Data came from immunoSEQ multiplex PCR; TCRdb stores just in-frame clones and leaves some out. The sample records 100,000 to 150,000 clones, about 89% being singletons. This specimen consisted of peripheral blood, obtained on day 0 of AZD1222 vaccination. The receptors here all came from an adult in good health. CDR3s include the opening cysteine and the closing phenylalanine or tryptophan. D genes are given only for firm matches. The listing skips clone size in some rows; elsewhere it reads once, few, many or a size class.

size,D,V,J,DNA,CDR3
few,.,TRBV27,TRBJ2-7,TGTGCCAGCCAAAGGGGCCCATCCCTCGAGCAGTACTTC,CASQRGPSLEQYF
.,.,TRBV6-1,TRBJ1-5,TGTGCCAGCAGTGAAGATGGTCAGCCCCAGCATTTT,CASSEDGQPQHF
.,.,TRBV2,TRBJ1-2,TGTGCCAGCAGTGAGCCGGCGTATGGCTACACCTTC,CASSEPAYGYTF
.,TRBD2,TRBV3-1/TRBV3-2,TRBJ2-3,TGTGCCAGCAGCGTACGAGCGGGAAACACAGATACGCAGTATTTT,CASSVRAGNTDTQYF
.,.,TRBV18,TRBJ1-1,TGTGCCAGCTCACCATCAGGGGAACAGAACACTGAAGCTTTCTTT,CASSPSGEQNTEAFF
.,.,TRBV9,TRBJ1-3,TGTGCCAGCAGCGATGGAGGTGACACCATATATTTT,CASSDGGDTIYF
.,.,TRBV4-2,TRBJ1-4,TGTGCCAGCAGCCAAGGCCAACGTGATGAAAAACTGTTTTTT,CASSQGQRDEKLFF
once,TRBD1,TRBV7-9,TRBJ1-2,TGTGCCAGCAGCTTGGGACAGGGGGCTAACTATGGCTACACCTTC,CASSLGQGANYGYTF
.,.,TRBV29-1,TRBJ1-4,TGCAGCGTTGAGACCCAGGGACCTAATGAAAAACTGTTTTTT,CSVETQGPNEKLFF
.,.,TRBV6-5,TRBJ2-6,TGTGCCAGCAGTTACTGGGAGGCCTCTGGGGCCAACGTCCTGACTTTC,CASSYWEASGANVLTF
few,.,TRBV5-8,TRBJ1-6,TGTGCCAGCAGCGGCGAACAGGGTTATAATTCACCCCTCCACTTT,CASSGEQGYNSPLHF
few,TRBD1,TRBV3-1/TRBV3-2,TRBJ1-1,TGTGCCAGCAGCCAAGTGGAGGGACAGGGGTTTCGTTTGAACACTGAAGCTTTCTTT,CASSQVEGQGFRLNTEAFF
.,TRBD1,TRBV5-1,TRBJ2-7,TGCGCCAGCAGAAGTCCTGACAGGGCCGAGCAGTACTTC,CASRSPDRAEQYF
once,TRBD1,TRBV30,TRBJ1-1,TGTGCCTGGGAGAGGGGACAGGGTCCCCCTGAAGCTTTCTTT,CAWERGQGPPEAFF
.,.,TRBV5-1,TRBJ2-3,TGCGCCAGCAGCCCATGGATGGGTACAGATACGCAGTATTTT,CASSPWMGTDTQYF
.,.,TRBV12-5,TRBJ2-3,TGTGCTAGTGGTTTGTTTCTGAATACGCAGTATTTT,CASGLFLNTQYF
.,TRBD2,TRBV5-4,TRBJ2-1,TGTGCCAGCAGCTTGTGGGCGGGAGGTGAGCAGTTCTTC,CASSLWAGGEQFF
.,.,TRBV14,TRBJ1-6,TGTGCCAGCAGCCAAGTCCTCAATTCACCCCTCCACTTT,CASSQVLNSPLHF
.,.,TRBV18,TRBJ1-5,TGTGCCAGCTCACAAACAGGGCCCAATCAGCCCCAGCATTTT,CASSQTGPNQPQHF
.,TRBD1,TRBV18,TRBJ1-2,TGTGCCAGCTCACCCAGTCAGGGGGGGGCCCCTCTTGGCTACACCTTC,CASSPSQGGAPLGYTF
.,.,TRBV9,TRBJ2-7,TGTGCCAGCAGCGTAGGGGGGCTGGAGGAGCAGTACTTC,CASSVGGLEEQYF
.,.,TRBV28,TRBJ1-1,TGTGCCAGCAGTTTGGGGAACACTGAAGCTTTCTTT,CASSLGNTEAFF
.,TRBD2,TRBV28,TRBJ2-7,TGTGCCAGCAGAATAGCGGGAGAGTACGAGCAGTACTTC,CASRIAGEYEQYF
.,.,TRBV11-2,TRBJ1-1,TGTGCCAGCAGCTTCGTCCAGGGAGCTAACACTGAAGCTTTCTTT,CASSFVQGANTEAFF
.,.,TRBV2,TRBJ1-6,TGTGCCAGCAGTGAATACCCACCCCTCCACTTT,CASSEYPPLHF
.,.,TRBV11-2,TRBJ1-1,TGTGCCAGCAGCTTATTGGGGCGAGGCGCTGAAGCTTTCTTT,CASSLLGRGAEAFF
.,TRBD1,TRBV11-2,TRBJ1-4,TGTGCCAGCAGCCGGGACAGGGTCGGTGAAAAACTGTTTTTT,CASSRDRVGEKLFF
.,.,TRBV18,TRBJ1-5,TGTGCCAGCTCACCAACCGGGGACAGCAATCAGCCCCAGCATTTT,CASSPTGDSNQPQHF
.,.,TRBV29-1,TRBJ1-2,TGCAGCGTTGAAGCCCGAGGGGTGGGGACCTATGGCTACACCTTC,CSVEARGVGTYGYTF
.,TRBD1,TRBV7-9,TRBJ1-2,TGTGCCACCGGGACAGGTACCTATGGCTACACCTTC,CATGTGTYGYTF
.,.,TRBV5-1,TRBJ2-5,TGCGCCAGCAGCTCCAAAAGGGACCAGTACTTC,CASSSKRDQYF
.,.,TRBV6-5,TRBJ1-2,TGTGCCAGCAACCACCGATCGGACCGGGGCTACACCTTC,CASNHRSDRGYTF
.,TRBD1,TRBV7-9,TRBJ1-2,TGTGCCAGCAGCTATGGGACAGGGGGCGAGAGGAGGTATGGCTACACCTTC,CASSYGTGGERRYGYTF
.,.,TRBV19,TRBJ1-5,TGTGCCAGTAGGGGGACAAAAAATCAGCCCCAGCATTTT,CASRGTKNQPQHF
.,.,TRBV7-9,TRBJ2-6,TGTGCCAGCACCCCATCCGGGGTCGGGGCCAACGTCCTGACTTTC,CASTPSGVGANVLTF
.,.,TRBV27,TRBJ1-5,TGTGCCAGCAGCCAAGCCGGAGGGGGGGGCAATCAGCCCCAGCATTTT,CASSQAGGGGNQPQHF
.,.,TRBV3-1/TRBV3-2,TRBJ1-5,TGTGCCAGCAGCCTTGCCGGGAATAGCAATCAGCCCCAGCATTTT,CASSLAGNSNQPQHF
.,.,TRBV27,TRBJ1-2,TGTGCCAGCAGTTACAGGGCGGAGGGTGGCTACACCTTC,CASSYRAEGGYTF
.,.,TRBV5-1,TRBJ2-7,TGCGCCAGCGGTAGCGGAGGGGGACTCGAGCAGTACTTC,CASGSGGGLEQYF
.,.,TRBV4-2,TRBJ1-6,TGTGCCAGCAGCCAAGAGATAGGCAAAAGCTCCTATAATTCACCCCTCCACTTT,CASSQEIGKSSYNSPLHF
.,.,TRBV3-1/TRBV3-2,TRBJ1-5,TGTGCCAGCAGCCAGTTAGGGGGGAGCGGGCAGCCCCAGCATTTT,CASSQLGGSGQPQHF
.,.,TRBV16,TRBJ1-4,TGTGCCAGCAGCCAATTTGGGGTTGAAAAACTGTTTTTT,CASSQFGVEKLFF
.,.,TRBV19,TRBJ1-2,TGTGCCAGTACCTCTTTTGGACGCGATTATGGCTACACCTTC,CASTSFGRDYGYTF
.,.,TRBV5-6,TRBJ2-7,TGTGCCAGCAGCCCCGTAGGTGGAAACGAGCAGTACTTC,CASSPVGGNEQYF
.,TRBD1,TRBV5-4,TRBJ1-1,TGTGCCAGCAGCCCCAAATTACAATTCGCAGGGGGCACTGAAGCTTTCTTT,CASSPKLQFAGGTEAFF
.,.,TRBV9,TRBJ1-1,TGTGCCAGCAGCGCCCCAACAGGGCCGGGGCAGAACACTGAAGCTTTCTTT,CASSAPTGPGQNTEAFF
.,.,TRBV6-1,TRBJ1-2,TGTGCCAGCAGTGAAGTGGTTAGGGCCTCTTGGACCTTC,CASSEVVRASWTF
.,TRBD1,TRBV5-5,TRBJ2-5,TGTGCCAGCAGCTTGGACGAGGACAGGGTATTAGAGACCCAGTACTTC,CASSLDEDRVLETQYF
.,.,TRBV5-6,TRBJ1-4,TGTGCCAGCAGCTTGGTGGGTAATAATGAAAAACTGTTTTTT,CASSLVGNNEKLFF